The clone carrying this T cell receptor beta chain was detected ten times or more. Its antigen is undetermined. The time point here: patch test 3, about 24 weeks after DPC sensitization. Treatment meaning: therapeutic diphenylcyclopropenone sensitization with weekly scalp DPC. The total RNA was obtained from whole blood that was not fractionated. Trimming removed 11 bases from V and 2 bases from J, with 12 bases in between. The CDR3 is 13 amino acids. Looked up from germline, CDR1 is SNHLY and CDR2 is FYNNEI. These data come from a study of human T cells and chemical hapten exposure. About the research overall: Patch tests put 0.01% DPC on the upper back, and the results were checked at 6 days. Findings and limits, study-wide: Counts of expanded TCRs (at PT1) showed a positive correlation with patch test score. Healthy people's immune response may differ from that of the donors, who had alopecia. TCRs above 1 in 1000 frequency did not change with DPC sensitization.

Each CDR3 protein is one row after TCRdb ran MiXCR on the RACE reads. The sample carries around 40,000 distinct CDR3 sequences, more than 9.5% recorded once. The chain joins TRBV2 to TRBJ2-2, with D perhaps TRBD1 (6 bases). This material consisted of whole blood, taken in connection with sensitization to the hapten diphenylcyclopropenone (DPC). The sequence was obtained from a woman aged 40-49 years with alopecia areata. Some clones in this sample may be carry-over from other donors' samples. The CDR3 loop reads CASIRGNTGELFF. The CDR3, as DNA: TGTGCCTCAATCAGGGGCAACACCGGGGAGCTGTTTTTT.